This T cell receptor beta chain was captured in a study of control samples from healthy donors and cancer patients. Data came from immunoSEQ multiplex PCR; TCRdb stores just in-frame clones and leaves some out. The table includes around 170,000 clones, roughly 92% detected once. The CDR3 totals 13 residues. Per the germline V gene, CDR1 is GTSNPN and CDR2 is SVGIG (reference sequence). V lost 0 bases and J 6 bases, leaving 11 bases between the germline ends. This receptor was identified in a man aged 25-45 years in good health. The chain carries TRBV30 and TRBJ1-1, with a possible D match to TRBD1 (5 bases). Material: blood. CDR3 DNA: TGTGCCTGGAGTGTCGGAGGGGATCCTGAAGCTTTCTTT. Translated, it gives CAWSVGGDPEAFF. Full variable domain (remainder filled in from reference TRBV30 and TRBJ1-1): SQTIHQWPATLVQPVGSPLSLECTVEGTSNPNLYWYRQAAGRGLQLLFYSVGIGQISSEVPQNLSASRPQDRQFILSSKKLLLSDSGFYLCAWSVGGDPEAFFGQGTRLTVV.